This T cell receptor (beta chain) stems from a study of T cell responses to AZD1222 COVID-19 vaccine. Whole-study context: The analysis combined second doses at about 4 or about 12 weeks. Notes on the study in general: Only after the peak T cell response were repertoires sampled. Spike-wide vaccine-associated CD4 TCRs dominated at 160-218 and 743-854. Clonal diversity was possibly underestimated, and white British individuals and females predominated among donors.

The repertoire was sequenced with immunoSEQ multiplex PCR; TCRdb's copy has only in-frame clones and lacks some. The table lists about 86,000 clones, 88% of them singletons. In germline, CDR1 is SEHNR, CDR2 FQNEAQ (reference sequence). CDR3 length equals 15 residues. After removal of 3 bases from V and 1 base from J, the junction contained 4 bases not matched to a gene. This clone has just a few counts. No antigen is known for it. This rearrangement joins TRBV7-9 to TRBJ1-1, with 8 nucleotides matching TRBD1. Material: peripheral blood, obtained on day 0 of AZD1222 vaccination. The receptor comes from an adult in good health. CDR3 protein: CASSFGTGSNTEAFF. The CDR3 DNA is TGTGCCAGCAGCTTTGGGACAGGATCGAACACTGAAGCTTTCTTT. The whole variable domain, filled in from reference TRBV7-9 and TRBJ1-1, reads DTGVSQNPRHKITKRGQNVTFRCDPISEHNRLYWYRQTLGQGPEFLTYFQNEAQLEKSRLLSDRFSAERPKGSFSTLEIQRTEQGDSAMYLCASSFGTGSNTEAFFGQGTRLTVV.